These 9 T cell receptor beta chains were sequenced from one sample in a study of cytomegalovirus exposure and HLA in healthy donors. In the PCR, 60 Vbeta and 13 Jbeta primers were used. Sequencing used immunoSEQ multiplex PCR; TCRdb keeps in-frame clones, though not all of them. Of around 150,000 clones listed, 84% are singletons. Specimen: PBMCs. Receptors originate from a boy between 2 and 10 years old in good health and CMV-seronegative.

The chain is built from TRBV12-5 and TRBJ2-3, with 7 bases identical to TRBD1. The CDR3 covers 14 residues. V dropped 7 bases and J dropped 3; count of bases not matched to a gene: 7. Germline CDR1 reads LGHNT; CDR2 reads FRNRAP. Here the CDR3 DNA reads TGTGCTAGTGCCCTTGACAGGGTTACAGATACGCAGTATTTT. Translation: CASALDRVTDTQYF.

This clone was counted only a few times. V usage is TRBV5-1 and J usage is TRBJ1-1; 8 nucleotides align to TRBD1. The CDR3 is made up of 14 amino acids. Trimming took 7 bases from V and 1 from J; bases not matched to a gene: 6. Germline V gene sequence: CDR1 SGHRS, CDR2 YFSETQ. The CDR3 here is CASSSDRANTEAFF. As DNA, the CDR3 is TGCGCCAGCTCTTCGGACAGGGCGAACACTGAAGCTTTCTTT.

The gene calls are TRBV18 and TRBJ2-7, with TRBD2 as a possible D gene (7 bases). This CDR3 has 17 residues. Trimming stripped 1 base from V and 1 base from J, with 17 bases between. Germline CDR1 and CDR2: KGHSH and LQKENI. CDR3 sequence (DNA): TGTGCCAGCTCACCACTCCGGGGGGCTTCCTTGTCCTACGAGCAGTACTTC. As protein: CASSPLRGASLSYEQYF.

The chain joins TRBV10-2 to TRBJ2-6; D is ambiguous. The V end was cut by 5 bases, the J end by 0 bases, with 17 bases between. From germline, CDR1 is WSHSY and CDR2 SAAADI. This CDR3 spans 18 amino acids. The CDR3 sequence is CASSTFGVFFSGANVLTF. CDR3 sequence (DNA): TGCGCCAGCAGTACCTTCGGAGTCTTTTTCTCTGGGGCCAACGTCCTGACTTTC.

Notes on this clone: An end of the junction differs from the germline gene, which may be a read error. The CDR3 sequence is CSSSLAQEAQHF. The CDR3 DNA reads TGTTCCAGCAGCTTAGCGCAGGAGGCCCAGCATTTT. The chain joins TRBV7-9 to TRBJ1-5; D is unclear. The V gene's germline CDR1 is SEHNR and CDR2 FQNEAQ (reference sequence). This CDR3 has 12 residues.

The table lists this clone with a count of one. The V gene is TRBV2, the J gene TRBJ2-3; 9 bases align to TRBD2. The CDR3 is 15 residues long. Germline V CDR1 and CDR2: SNHLY, FYNNEI. V was pared by 10 bases and J by 6 bases, with 14 bases of the junction left unmatched. CDR3: CAIPPGTSRSDTQYF. The CDR3 coding sequence is TGTGCCATTCCACCCGGGACTAGCAGATCGGATACGCAGTATTTT.

This sequence joins TRBV28 and TRBJ2-3; the D gene is possibly TRBD1 (6 bases). Between the trimmed V and J ends, which lost 3 bases and 3 bases, there was a span of 13 bases. The germline V gene has CDR1 MDHEN and CDR2 SYDVKM. The CDR3 covers 15 residues. Written as DNA, the CDR3 is TGTGCCAGCAGTTTGTTGCCAGGGGATACAGATACGCAGTATTTT. Translating it yields CASSLLPGDTDTQYF. Variable domain in full (rest from reference TRBV28 and TRBJ2-3): DVKVTQSSRYLVKRTGEKVFLECVQDMDHENMFWYRQDPGLGLRLIYFSYDVKMKEKGDIPEGYSVSREKKERFSLILESASTNQTSMYLCASSLLPGDTDTQYFGPGTRLTVL.

J is TRBJ1-2 and V is TRBV5-1; 8 bases are shared with TRBD1. V gave up 0 bases and J gave up 4 bases; unmatched junction bases: 11. Germline assignment: CDR1 SGHRS and CDR2 YFSETQ. The CDR3 sequence is 17 residues long. CDR3: CASSLVSSAGGIYGYTF. The DNA for the CDR3 is TGCGCCAGCAGCTTGGTTAGCTCGGCAGGGGGCATCTATGGCTACACCTTC.

The rearrangement links TRBV5-1 to TRBJ2-7; 9 positions match TRBD2. There are 16 residues in the CDR3. V shed 4 bases and J 2 bases; nucleotides not matched to a gene: 10. Per germline, CDR1 SGHRS and CDR2 YFSETQ. CDR3 coding DNA: TGCGCCAGCAGCGGACTAGCGCAAGATAACCCCTACGAGCAGTACTTC. This translates into CASSGLAQDNPYEQYF.